This paragraph reports one T cell receptor beta chain. These data come from a study of blood T cell repertoires in COVID-19. V was trimmed by 3 bases and J by 5 bases, leaving 13 bases between them. CDR3 length: 15 residues. Germline values: CDR1 KGHSH, CDR2 LQKENI. In the authors' methods: Using reference gene primer amplification, nucleated cell counts were estimated. TCRdb keeps only in-frame clones here, not all; method: immunoSEQ multiplex PCR. Clonal size and the V and J genes are those of that table, whereas D and trimming came from the DNA. The table has around 400,000 clones, more than 70% seen once.

The gene calls are TRBV18 and TRBJ1-4; no clear D. The TCR originated in a woman aged 55 to 70 with COVID-19, enrolled during active disease. The sample taken for sequencing was peripheral blood. The chain's CDR3 is CASSPMTHINEKLFF. The CDR3 DNA reads as TGTGCCAGCTCACCTATGACACACATAAATGAAAAACTGTTTTTT.